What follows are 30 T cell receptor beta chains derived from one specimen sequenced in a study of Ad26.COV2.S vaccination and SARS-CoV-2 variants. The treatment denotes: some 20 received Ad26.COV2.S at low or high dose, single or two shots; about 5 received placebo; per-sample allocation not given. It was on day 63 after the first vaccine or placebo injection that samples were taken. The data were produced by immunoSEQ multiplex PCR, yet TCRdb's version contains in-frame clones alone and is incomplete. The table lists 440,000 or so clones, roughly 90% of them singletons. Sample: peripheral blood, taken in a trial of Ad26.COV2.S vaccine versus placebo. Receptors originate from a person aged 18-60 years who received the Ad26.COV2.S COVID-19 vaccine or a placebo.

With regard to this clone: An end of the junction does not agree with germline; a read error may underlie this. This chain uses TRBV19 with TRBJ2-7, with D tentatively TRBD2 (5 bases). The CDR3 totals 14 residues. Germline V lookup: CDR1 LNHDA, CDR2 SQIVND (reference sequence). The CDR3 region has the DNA TGTGCCAGTAGTATACTAGCTACCTCCCACGAGCAGTACTTC. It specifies CASSILATSHEQYF.

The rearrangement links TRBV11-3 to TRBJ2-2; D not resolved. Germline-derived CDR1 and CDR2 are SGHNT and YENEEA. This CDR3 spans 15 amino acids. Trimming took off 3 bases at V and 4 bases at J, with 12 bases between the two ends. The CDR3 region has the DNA TGTGCCAGCAGCTTCCCCCAGGCAGGCACCGGGGAGCTGTTTTTT. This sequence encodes CASSFPQAGTGELFF.

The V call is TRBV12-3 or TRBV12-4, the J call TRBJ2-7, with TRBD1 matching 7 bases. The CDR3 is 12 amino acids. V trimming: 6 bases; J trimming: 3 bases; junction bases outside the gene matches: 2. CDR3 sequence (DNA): TGTGCCAGCAGCTGGGACAGCTACGAGCAGTACTTC. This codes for CASSWDSYEQYF.

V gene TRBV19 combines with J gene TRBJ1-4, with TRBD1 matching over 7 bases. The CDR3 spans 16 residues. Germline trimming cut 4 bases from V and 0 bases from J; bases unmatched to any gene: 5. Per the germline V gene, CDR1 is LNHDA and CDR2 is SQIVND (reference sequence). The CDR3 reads CASSTNRGTTNEKLFF. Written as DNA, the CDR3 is TGTGCCAGTAGTACCAACAGGGGCACAACTAATGAAAAACTGTTTTTT.

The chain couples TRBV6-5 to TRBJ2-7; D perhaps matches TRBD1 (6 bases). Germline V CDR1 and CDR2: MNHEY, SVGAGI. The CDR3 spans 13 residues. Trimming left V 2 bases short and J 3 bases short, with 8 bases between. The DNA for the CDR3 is TGTGCCAGCAGTTACGCAGGGGACTACGAGCAGTACTTC. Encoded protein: CASSYAGDYEQYF.

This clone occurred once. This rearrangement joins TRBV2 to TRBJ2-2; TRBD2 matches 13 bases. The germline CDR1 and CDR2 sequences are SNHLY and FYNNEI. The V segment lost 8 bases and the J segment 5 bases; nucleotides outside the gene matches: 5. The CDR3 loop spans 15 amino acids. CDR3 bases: TGTGCCAGCGGTACTAGCGGGGGGGGAACCGGGGAGCTGTTTTTT. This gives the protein CASGTSGGGTGELFF.

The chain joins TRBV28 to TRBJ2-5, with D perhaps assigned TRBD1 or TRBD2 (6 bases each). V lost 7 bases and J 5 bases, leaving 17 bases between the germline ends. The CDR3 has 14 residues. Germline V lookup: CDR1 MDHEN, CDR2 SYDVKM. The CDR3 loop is CASTVSGGLETQYF. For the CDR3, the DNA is TGTGCCAGCACCGTTTCTGGGGGGCTGGAGACCCAGTACTTC.

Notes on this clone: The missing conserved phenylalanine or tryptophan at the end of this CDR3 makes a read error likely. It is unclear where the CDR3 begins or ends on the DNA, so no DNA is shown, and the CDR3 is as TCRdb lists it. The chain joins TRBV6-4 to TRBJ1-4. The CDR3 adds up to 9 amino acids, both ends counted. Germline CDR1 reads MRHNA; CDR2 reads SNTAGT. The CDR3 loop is CASSRNWCC.

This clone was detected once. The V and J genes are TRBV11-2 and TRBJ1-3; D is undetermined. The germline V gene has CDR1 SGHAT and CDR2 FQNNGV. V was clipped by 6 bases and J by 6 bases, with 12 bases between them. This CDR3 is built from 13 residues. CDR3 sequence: CASRSIQANTIYF. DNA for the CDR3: TGTGCCAGCAGGTCTATTCAGGCAAACACCATATATTTT.

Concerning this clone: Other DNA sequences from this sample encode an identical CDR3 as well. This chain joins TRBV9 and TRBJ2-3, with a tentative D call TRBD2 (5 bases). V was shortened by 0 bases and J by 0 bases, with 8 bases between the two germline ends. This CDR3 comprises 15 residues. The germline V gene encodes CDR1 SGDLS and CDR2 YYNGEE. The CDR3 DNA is TGTGCCAGCAGCGTAGGGACGGGAAGCACAGATACGCAGTATTTT. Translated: CASSVGTGSTDTQYF.

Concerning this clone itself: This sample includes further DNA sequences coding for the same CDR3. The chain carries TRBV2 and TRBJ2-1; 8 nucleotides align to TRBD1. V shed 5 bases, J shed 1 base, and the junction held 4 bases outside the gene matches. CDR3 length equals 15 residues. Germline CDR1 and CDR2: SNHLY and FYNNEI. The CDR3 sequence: CASSQGQGSYNEQFF. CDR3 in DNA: TGTGCCAGCAGTCAAGGACAGGGATCCTACAATGAGCAGTTCTTC.

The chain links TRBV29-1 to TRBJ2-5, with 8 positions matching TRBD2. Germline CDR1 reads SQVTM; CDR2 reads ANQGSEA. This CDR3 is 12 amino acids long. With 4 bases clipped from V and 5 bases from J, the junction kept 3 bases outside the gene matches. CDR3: CSVVAGWETQYF. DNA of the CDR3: TGCAGCGTTGTAGCGGGGTGGGAGACCCAGTACTTC.

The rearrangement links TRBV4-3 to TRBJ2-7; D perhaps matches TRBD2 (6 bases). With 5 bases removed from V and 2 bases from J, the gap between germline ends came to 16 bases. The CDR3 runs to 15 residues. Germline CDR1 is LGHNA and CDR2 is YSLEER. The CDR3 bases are TGCGCCAGCAGCAAACGGGACTCCTCTACCTACGAGCAGTACTTC. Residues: CASSKRDSSTYEQYF.

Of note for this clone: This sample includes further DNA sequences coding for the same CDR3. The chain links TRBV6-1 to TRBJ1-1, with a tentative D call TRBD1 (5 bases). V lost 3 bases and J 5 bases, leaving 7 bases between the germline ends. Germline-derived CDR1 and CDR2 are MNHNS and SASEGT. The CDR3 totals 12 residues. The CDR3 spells CASSDRDTEAFF. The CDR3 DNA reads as TGTGCCAGCAGTGACAGGGATACTGAAGCTTTCTTT.

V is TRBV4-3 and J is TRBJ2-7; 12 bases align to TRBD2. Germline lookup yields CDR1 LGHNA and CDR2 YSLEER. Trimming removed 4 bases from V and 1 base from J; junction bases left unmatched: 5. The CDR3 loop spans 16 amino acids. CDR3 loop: CASSLDTSGGSYEQYF. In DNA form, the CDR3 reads TGCGCCAGCAGCCTGGATACTAGCGGGGGGTCCTACGAGCAGTACTTC.

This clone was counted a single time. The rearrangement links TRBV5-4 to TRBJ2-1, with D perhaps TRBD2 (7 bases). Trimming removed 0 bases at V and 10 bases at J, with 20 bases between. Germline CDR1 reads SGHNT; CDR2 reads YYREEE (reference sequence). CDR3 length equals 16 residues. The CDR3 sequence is CASSLAGRGRLEEQFF. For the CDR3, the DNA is TGTGCCAGCAGCTTGGCCGGGCGGGGGCGCCTCGAGGAGCAGTTCTTC.

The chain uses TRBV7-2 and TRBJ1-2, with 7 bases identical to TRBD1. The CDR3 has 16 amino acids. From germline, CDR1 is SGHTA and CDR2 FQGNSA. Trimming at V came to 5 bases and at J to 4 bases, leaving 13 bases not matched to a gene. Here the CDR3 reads CASSPGGGGVAYGYTF. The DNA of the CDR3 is TGTGCCAGCAGCCCCGGAGGAGGGGGCGTCGCCTATGGCTACACCTTC.

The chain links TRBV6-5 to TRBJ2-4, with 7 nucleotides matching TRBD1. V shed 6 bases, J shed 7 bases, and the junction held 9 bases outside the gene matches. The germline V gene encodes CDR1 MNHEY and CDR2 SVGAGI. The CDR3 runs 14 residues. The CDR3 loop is CASSSDRRGNIQYF. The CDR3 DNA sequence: TGTGCCAGCAGCTCGGACAGGCGAGGGAACATTCAGTACTTC.

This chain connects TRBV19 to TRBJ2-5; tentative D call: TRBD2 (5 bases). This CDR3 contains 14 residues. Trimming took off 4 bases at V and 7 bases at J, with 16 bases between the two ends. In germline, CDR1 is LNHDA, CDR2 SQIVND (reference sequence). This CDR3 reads CASSTSTSGGTQYF. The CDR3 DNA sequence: TGTGCCAGTAGTACCTCTACGAGCGGCGGGACCCAGTACTTC.

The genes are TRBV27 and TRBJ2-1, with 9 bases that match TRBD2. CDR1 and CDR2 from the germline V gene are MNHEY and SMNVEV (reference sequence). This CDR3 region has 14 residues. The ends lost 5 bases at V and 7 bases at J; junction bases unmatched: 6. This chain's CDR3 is CASSPRGLANEQFF. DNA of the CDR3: TGTGCCAGCAGTCCTCGGGGACTAGCTAATGAGCAGTTCTTC.

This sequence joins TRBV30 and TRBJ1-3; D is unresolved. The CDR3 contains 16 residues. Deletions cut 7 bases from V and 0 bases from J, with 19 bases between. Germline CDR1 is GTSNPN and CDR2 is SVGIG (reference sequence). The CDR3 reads CASQPTDTTSGNTIYF. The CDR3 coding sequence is TGTGCCTCCCAACCAACAGACACCACCTCTGGAAACACCATATATTTT.

The CDR3 loop reads CASSQDGQEAFF. The CDR3 nucleotides are TGTGCCAGCAGCCAAGATGGCCAGGAAGCTTTCTTT. This chain connects TRBV3-1 (or the pseudogene TRBV3-2) to TRBJ1-1, with no clear D. Germline CDR1 and CDR2: LGHDT and YNNKEL (reference sequence). The V end lost 0 bases, the J end lost 8 bases, and 7 bases lay between the germline ends. CDR3 length: 12 residues.

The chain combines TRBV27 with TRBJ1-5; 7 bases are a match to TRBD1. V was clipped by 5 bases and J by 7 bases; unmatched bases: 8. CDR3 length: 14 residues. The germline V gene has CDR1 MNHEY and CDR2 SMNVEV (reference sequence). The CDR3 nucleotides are TGTGCCAGCAGTCCCCGACAGGGCGGGCAGCCCCAGCATTTT. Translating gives CASSPRQGGQPQHF.

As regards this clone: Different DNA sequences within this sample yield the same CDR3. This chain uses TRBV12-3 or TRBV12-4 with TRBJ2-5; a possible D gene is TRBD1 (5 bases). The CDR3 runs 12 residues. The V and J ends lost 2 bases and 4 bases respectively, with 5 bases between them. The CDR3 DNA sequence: TGTGCCAGCAGTTTAAGGGGAGAGACCCAGTACTTC. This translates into CASSLRGETQYF.

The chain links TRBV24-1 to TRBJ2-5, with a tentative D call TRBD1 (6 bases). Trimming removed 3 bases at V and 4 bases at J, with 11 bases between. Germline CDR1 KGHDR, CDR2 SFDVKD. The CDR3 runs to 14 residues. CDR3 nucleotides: TGTGCCACCAGTGATCCACACAGGGCAGAGACCCAGTACTTC. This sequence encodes CATSDPHRAETQYF.

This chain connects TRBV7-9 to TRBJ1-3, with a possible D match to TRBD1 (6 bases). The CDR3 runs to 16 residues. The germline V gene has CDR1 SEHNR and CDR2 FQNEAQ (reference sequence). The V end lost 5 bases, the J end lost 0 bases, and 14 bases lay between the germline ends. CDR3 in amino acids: CASSHGGHYSGNTIYF. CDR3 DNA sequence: TGTGCCAGCAGCCACGGGGGACATTACTCTGGAAACACCATATATTTT.

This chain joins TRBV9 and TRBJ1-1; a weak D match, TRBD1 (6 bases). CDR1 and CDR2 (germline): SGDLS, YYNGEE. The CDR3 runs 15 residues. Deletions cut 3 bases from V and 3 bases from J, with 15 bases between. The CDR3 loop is CASSEWTGAYTEAFF. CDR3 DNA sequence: TGTGCCAGCAGCGAGTGGACGGGGGCGTACACTGAAGCTTTCTTT.

CDR3 nucleotide sequence: TGCAGCGTGACAGGGGGCAACGAGCAGTACTTC. The encoded protein is CSVTGGNEQYF. V usage is TRBV29-1 and J usage is TRBJ2-7, with 10 bases identical to TRBD1. J was trimmed by 5 bases and V by 6 bases; bases with no gene match: 1. Germline loops: CDR1 SQVTM, CDR2 ANQGSEA. This CDR3 contains 11 residues.

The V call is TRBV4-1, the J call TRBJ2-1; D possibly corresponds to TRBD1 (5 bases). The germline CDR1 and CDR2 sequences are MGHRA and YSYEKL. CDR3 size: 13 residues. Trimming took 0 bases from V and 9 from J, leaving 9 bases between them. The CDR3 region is CASSQDQGFEQFF. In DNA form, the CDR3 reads TGCGCCAGCAGCCAAGACCAGGGATTTGAGCAGTTCTTC.

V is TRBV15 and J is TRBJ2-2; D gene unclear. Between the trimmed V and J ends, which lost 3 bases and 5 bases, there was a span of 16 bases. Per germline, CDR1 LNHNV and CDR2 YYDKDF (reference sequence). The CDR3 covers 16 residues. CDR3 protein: CATSSRPGLGTGELFF. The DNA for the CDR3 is TGTGCCACCAGCAGTCGACCGGGCCTAGGGACCGGGGAGCTGTTTTTT.